Sequencing of this T cell receptor beta chain was carried out in a study of blood T cell repertoires in COVID-19. Study information: The analysed material was cDNA or gDNA that came from T cells, B-cell-depleted T cells, or PBMCs.

This table comes from immunoSEQ multiplex PCR, and its TCRdb copy is limited to in-frame clones, with some not included. Found here are around 240,000 clones, 91% of them singletons; the top ten hold 1% to 1.5%. Participant-given clinical history determined each cohort assignment. Per the germline V gene, CDR1 is SGHAT and CDR2 is FQNNGV. Trimming took 7 bases from V and 5 from J, leaving 5 bases between them. The CDR3 is 11 residues long. The TCR was taken from a human donor in a cohort exposed to, infected with or recovered from COVID-19 (not recorded which). The donor label of this sample is uncertain. What was sequenced was PBMCs or T cells enriched from blood (not recorded which). The chain combines TRBV11-2 with TRBJ2-2; D not resolved. CDR3 residues: CASTSTGELFF. In DNA, the CDR3 is TGTGCCAGCACCAGTACCGGGGAGCTGTTTTTT.